This T cell receptor (beta chain) was captured by sequencing in a study of blood T cell repertoires in COVID-19. For the study at large: The United States, Italy and Spain were the sources of the acute and convalescent COVID-19 samples.

TCRdb's copy holds only in-frame clones and misses some; the assay was immunoSEQ multiplex PCR. This sample has more than 90,000 clones; 82% occur once, and the top ten carry around 19%. The source material was peripheral blood. The TCR comes from a man at least 80 years old with acute or convalescent COVID-19.

CDR3 region: CASRIDRGQSFGYTF. Here the CDR3 DNA reads TGTGCCAGCAGGATAGACAGGGGGCAATCTTTCGGCTACACCTTC. The gene calls are TRBV5-4 and TRBJ1-2, with 10 bases that match TRBD1. Germline CDR1 and CDR2: SGHNT and YYREEE (reference sequence). Trimming at V came to 5 bases and at J to 8 bases, leaving 12 bases not matched to a gene. The CDR3 is made up of 15 amino acids.